Presented here are 8 T cell receptor beta chains from one specimen sequenced in a study of cytomegalovirus exposure and HLA in healthy donors. The PCR had 60 Vbeta and 13 Jbeta primers. Generated by immunoSEQ multiplex PCR, the TCRdb table keeps only in-frame clones and is missing some. Its clone listing holds about 130,000 clones. The material sequenced was PBMCs. These receptors all come from a man between 18 and 29 years old in good health and CMV-seronegative.

This chain links TRBV19 with TRBJ2-3, with 7 nucleotides matching TRBD1. V was pared by 6 bases and J by 6 bases, with 12 bases of the junction left unmatched. This CDR3 comprises 15 residues. The germline CDR1 and CDR2 sequences are LNHDA and SQIVND (reference sequence). CDR3 coding DNA: TGTGCCAGTAGACCCACAGGGGTTAACAGGGATACGCAGTATTTT. It is translated as CASRPTGVNRDTQYF.

V is TRBV30 and J is TRBJ2-3, with 7 bases lining up with TRBD2. Germline V gene lookup returns CDR1 GTSNPN and CDR2 SVGIG (reference sequence). This CDR3 contains 13 residues. V lost 2 bases, J lost 4 bases, and 3 bases stayed unmatched. The CDR3 reads CAWSRGSPDTQYF. The CDR3 nucleotides read TGTGCCTGGAGTCGCGGGAGCCCAGATACGCAGTATTTT.

The chain couples TRBV29-1 to TRBJ1-2; 8 bases match TRBD1. Germline values: CDR1 SQVTM, CDR2 ANQGSEA. CDR3 size: 11 residues. Trimming cost V 7 bases and J 6 bases; bases outside gene matches: 4. CDR3 loop: CSANRGDGYTF. Here the CDR3 DNA reads TGCAGCGCAAACAGGGGGGATGGCTACACCTTC.

This chain links TRBV25-1 with TRBJ2-7, with TRBD2 matching 10 bases. CDR3 length: 15 residues. CDR1 and CDR2 (germline): MGHDK, SYGVNS. V lost 1 base and J lost 3; bases outside the gene matches: 3. CDR3 amino acids: CASSEFGLAVYEQYF. The CDR3 DNA follows: TGTGCCAGCAGTGAATTTGGACTAGCGGTCTACGAGCAGTACTTC.

V is TRBV9 and J is TRBJ1-4; D gene uncertain. Looked up from germline, CDR1 is SGDLS and CDR2 is YYNGEE. V shed 4 bases and J shed 8 bases, with 12 bases lying between them. The CDR3 contains 13 residues. The CDR3 DNA is TGTGCCAGCAGCCCACGGACGGGGGAAAAACTGTTTTTT. This translates into CASSPRTGEKLFF.

This sequence joins TRBV25-1 and TRBJ1-1, with 11 bases matching TRBD1. Trimming took 7 bases from V and 4 from J; bases not matched to a gene: 11. Per the germline V gene, CDR1 is MGHDK and CDR2 is SYGVNS. The CDR3 length is 16 residues. CDR3 loop: CASKGTGGMKGTEAFF. For the CDR3, the DNA is TGTGCCAGCAAAGGGACAGGGGGGATGAAGGGCACTGAAGCTTTCTTT.

J is TRBJ2-2 and V is TRBV4-1, with 8 nucleotides matching TRBD1. Germline V gives CDR1 MGHRA, CDR2 YSYEKL. CDR3 length: 17 residues. The trim removed 2 bases at V and 4 bases at J, leaving 9 bases unmatched. CDR3 region: CASSQQSRGLGTGELFF. The CDR3 coding sequence is TGCGCCAGCAGCCAACAAAGCAGGGGGCTTGGCACCGGGGAGCTGTTTTTT.

The V and J genes are TRBV30 and TRBJ1-1, with a possible D match to TRBD1 (5 bases). The V gene lost 4 bases and the J gene lost 4 bases, with 19 bases spanning the gap. This CDR3 is built from 15 residues. Germline V gene data show CDR1 as GTSNPN and CDR2 as SVGIG (reference sequence). The CDR3 spells CAWTLLHAGRTEAFF. The CDR3, as DNA: TGTGCCTGGACCCTCCTCCACGCAGGGCGCACTGAAGCTTTCTTT. Combining the CDR3 with reference TRBV30 and TRBJ1-1 gives the whole variable domain SQTIHQWPATLVQPVGSPLSLECTVEGTSNPNLYWYRQAAGRGLQLLFYSVGIGQISSEVPQNLSASRPQDRQFILSSKKLLLSDSGFYLCAWTLLHAGRTEAFFGQGTRLTVV.